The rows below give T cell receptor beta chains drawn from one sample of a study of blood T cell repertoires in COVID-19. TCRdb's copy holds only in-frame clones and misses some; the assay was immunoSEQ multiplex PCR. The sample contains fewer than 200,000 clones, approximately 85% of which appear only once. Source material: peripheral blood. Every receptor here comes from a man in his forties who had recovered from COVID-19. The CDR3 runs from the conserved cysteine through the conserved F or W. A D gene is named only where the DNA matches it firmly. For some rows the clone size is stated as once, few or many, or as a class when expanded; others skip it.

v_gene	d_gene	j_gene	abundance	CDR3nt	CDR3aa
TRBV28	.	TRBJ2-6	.	TGTGCCAGCAGTTTATCGGGCTCTGGGGCCAACGTCCTGACTTTC	CASSLSGSGANVLTF
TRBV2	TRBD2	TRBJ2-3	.	TGTGCCAGCAGTCTAGCGGGGCCTAGCACAGATACGCAGTATTTT	CASSLAGPSTDTQYF
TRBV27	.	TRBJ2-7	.	TGTGCCAGCAGTCCTCTCCCGTTGAGGAGCGACGAGCAGTACTTC	CASSPLPLRSDEQYF
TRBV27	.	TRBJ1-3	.	TGTGCCAGCAGTTTACAGGGTCAGGGAAACACCATATATTTT	CASSLQGQGNTIYF
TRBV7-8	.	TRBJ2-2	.	TGTGCCAGCAGCTCCACCTTTTTGAGGGAGAACACCGGGGAGCTGTTTTTT	CASSSTFLRENTGELFF
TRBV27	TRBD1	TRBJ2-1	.	TGTGCCAGCAGTTCAACTCCAGGGACAGATGAGCAGTTCTTC	CASSSTPGTDEQFF
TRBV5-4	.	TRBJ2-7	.	TGTGCCAGCAGCTTGAAGTTGGGGGGAAAGAACGAGCAGTACTTC	CASSLKLGGKNEQYF
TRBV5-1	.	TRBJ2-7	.	TGCGCCAGCAGCGTCGACAGCTACGAGCAGTACTTC	CASSVDSYEQYF
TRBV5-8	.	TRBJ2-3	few	TGTGCCAGCAGCCATGGACAGACTTACACAGATACGCAGTATTTT	CASSHGQTYTDTQYF
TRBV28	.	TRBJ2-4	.	TGTGCCAGCAGTTTAAGTTTTAAAGGCGGCTTCCTAGCCAAAAACATTCAGTACTTC	CASSLSFKGGFLAKNIQYF
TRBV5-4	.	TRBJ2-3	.	TGTGCCAGCAGCCCCGGGGATACGCAGTATTTT	CASSPGDTQYF
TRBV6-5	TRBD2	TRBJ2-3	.	TGTGCCAGCGGCCCCCCGGGGGGTAGCACAGATACGCAGTATTTT	CASGPPGGSTDTQYF
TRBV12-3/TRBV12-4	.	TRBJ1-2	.	TGTGCCAGCAGCCGCGACAGTAATGGCTACACCTTC	CASSRDSNGYTF
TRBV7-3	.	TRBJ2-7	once	TGTGCCAGCAGCTTATCTCCCCCCCCCTACGAGCAGTACTTC	CASSLSPPPYEQYF
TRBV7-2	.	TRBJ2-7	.	TGTGCCAGCAGCTTATACGAGTACGAGCAGTACTTC	CASSLYEYEQYF
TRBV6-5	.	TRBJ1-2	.	TGTGCCAGCAGTTCCCCACTCACAGATTTCCTTGGCTACACCTTC	CASSSPLTDFLGYTF
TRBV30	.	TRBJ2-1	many	TGTGCCCGACAGGTACGGAATGAGCAGTTCTTC	CARQVRNEQFF
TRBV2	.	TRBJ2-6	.	TGTGCCAGCGGAGGGCTCGGGGCCAACGTCCTGACTTTC	CASGGLGANVLTF
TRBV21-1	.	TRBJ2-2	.	TGTGCCAGCCCACCCACCGGGGACATCGCGGAGGGGGAGCTGTTTTTT	CASPPTGDIAEGELFF
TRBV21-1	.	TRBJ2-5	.	TGTGCCAGCAGCCAGGGGGGGGTAGCGGGGCGGACCCAGTACTTC	CASSQGGVAGRTQYF
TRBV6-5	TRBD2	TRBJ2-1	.	TGTGCCAGCAGTTACCGAGCTAGCGGGAGGGTACTTGAGCAGTTCTTC	CASSYRASGRVLEQFF
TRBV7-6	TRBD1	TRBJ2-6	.	TGTGCCAGCAGGGCCGGGACAGGGGGCGCTGGGGCCAACGTCCTGACTTTC	CASRAGTGGAGANVLTF
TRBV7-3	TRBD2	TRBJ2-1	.	TGTGCCAGCAGCCGTCTAGCGGGGGATTACAATGAGCAGTTCTTC	CASSRLAGDYNEQFF
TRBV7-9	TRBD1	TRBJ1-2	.	TGTGCCAGCAGCATACCGGGACAGGGGAACTATGGCTACACCTTC	CASSIPGQGNYGYTF
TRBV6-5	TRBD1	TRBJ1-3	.	TGTGCCAGCAGTTCAGAGGGGGCGGGAGGAAACACCATATATTTT	CASSSEGAGGNTIYF
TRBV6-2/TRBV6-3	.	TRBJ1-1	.	TGTGCCAGCAGTTACGGGGGGAGGACTGAAGCTTTCTTT	CASSYGGRTEAFF
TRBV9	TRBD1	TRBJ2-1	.	TGTGCCAGCAGCACCCGGACAGGGGGCAGTGAGCAGTTCTTC	CASSTRTGGSEQFF
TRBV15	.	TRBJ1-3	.	TGTGCCACCAGCCGCAGGGTTGAAAACACCATATATTTT	CATSRRVENTIYF
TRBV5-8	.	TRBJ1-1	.	TGTGCCAGCAGCCTTCGGACTTCGAACACTGAAGCTTTCTTT	CASSLRTSNTEAFF
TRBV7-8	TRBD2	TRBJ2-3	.	TGTGCCAGCAGCTTAGCGGGGGGGACAGATACGCAGTATTTT	CASSLAGGTDTQYF
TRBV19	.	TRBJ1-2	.	TGTGCCAGTAGTAAAGATGGCAGGAACTATGGCTACACCTTC	CASSKDGRNYGYTF